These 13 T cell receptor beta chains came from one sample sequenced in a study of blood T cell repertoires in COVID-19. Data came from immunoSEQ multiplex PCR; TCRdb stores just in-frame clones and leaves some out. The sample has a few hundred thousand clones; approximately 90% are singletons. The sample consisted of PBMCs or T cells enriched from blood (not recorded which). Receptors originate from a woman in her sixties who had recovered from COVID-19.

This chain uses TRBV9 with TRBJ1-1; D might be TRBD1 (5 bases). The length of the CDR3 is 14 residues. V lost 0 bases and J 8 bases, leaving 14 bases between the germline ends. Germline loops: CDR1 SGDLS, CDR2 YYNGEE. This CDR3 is CASSVGGEDREAFF. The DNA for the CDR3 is TGTGCCAGCAGCGTAGGGGGGGAAGACAGAGAAGCTTTCTTT. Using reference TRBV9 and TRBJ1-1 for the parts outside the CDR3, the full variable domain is DSGVTQTPKHLITATGQRVTLRCSPRSGDLSVYWYQQSLDQGLQFLIQYYNGEERAKGNILERFSAQQFPDLHSELNLSSLELGDSALYFCASSVGGEDREAFFGQGTRLTVV.

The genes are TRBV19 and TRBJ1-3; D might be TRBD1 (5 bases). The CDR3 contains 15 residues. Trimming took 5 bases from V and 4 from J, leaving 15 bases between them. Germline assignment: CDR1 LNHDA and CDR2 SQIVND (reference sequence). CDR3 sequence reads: CASSSGGLGGNTIYF. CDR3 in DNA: TGTGCCAGTAGTTCGGGGGGTCTGGGAGGAAACACCATATATTTT.

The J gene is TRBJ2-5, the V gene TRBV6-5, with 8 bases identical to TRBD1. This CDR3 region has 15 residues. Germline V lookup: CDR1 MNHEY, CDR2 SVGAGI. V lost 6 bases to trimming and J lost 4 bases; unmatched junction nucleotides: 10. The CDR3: CASRGPDRGGETQYF. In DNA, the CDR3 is TGTGCCAGCAGGGGACCTGACAGGGGTGGAGAGACCCAGTACTTC.

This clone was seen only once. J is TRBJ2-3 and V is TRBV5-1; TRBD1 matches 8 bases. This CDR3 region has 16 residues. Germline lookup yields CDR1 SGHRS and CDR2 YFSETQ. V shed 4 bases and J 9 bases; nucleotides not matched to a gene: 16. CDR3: CASSPPRTGKGDTQYF. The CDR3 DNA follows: TGCGCCAGCAGCCCGCCTCGGACAGGGAAGGGGGACACGCAGTATTTT. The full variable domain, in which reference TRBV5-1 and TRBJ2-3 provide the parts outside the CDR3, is KAGVTQTPRYLIKTRGQQVTLSCSPISGHRSVSWYQQTPGQGLQFLFEYFSETQRNKGNFPGRFSGRQFSNSRSEMNVSTLELGDSALYLCASSPPRTGKGDTQYFGPGTRLTVL.

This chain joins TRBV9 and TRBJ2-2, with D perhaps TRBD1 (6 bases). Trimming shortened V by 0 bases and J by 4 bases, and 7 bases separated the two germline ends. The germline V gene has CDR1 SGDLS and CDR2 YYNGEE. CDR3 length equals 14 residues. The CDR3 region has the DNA TGTGCCAGCAGCGTAGTAGGGGGCACCGGGGAGCTGTTTTTT. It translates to CASSVVGGTGELFF.

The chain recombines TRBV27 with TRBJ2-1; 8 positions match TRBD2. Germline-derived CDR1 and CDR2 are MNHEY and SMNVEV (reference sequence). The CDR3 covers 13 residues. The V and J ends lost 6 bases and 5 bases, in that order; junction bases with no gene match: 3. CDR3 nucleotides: TGTGCCAGCAGCCCCGGGGGGGACAATGAGCAGTTCTTC. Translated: CASSPGGDNEQFF.

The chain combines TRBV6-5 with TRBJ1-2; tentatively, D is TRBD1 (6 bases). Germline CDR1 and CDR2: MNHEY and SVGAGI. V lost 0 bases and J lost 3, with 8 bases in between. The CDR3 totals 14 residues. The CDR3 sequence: CASSYSQGDYGYTF. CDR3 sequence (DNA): TGTGCCAGCAGTTACTCACAGGGTGACTATGGCTACACCTTC.

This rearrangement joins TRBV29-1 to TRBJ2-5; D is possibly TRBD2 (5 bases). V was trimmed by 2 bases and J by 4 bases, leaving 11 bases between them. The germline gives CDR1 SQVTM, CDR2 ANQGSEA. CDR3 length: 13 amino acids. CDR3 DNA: TGCAGCGTTGAATCTAGCAGAGGAGAGACCCAGTACTTC. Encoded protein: CSVESSRGETQYF.

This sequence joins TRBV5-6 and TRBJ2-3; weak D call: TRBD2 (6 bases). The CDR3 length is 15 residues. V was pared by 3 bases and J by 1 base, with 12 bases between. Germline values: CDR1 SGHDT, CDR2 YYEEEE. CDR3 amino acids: CASSYGTGGTDTQYF. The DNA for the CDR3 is TGTGCCAGCAGCTACGGGACTGGAGGCACAGATACGCAGTATTTT.

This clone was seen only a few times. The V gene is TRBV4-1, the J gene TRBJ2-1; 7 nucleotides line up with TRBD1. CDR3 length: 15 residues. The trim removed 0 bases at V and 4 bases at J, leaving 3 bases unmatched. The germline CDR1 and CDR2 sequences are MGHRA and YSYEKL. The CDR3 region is CASSQEGTVYNEQFF. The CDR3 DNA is TGCGCCAGCAGCCAAGAGGGGACAGTTTACAATGAGCAGTTCTTC.

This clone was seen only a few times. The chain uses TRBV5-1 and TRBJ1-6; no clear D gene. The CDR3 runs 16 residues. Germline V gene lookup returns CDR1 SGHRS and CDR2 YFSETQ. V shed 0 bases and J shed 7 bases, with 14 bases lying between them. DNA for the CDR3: TGCGCCAGCAGCTTGGAACCGCCAGGTGGCAATTCACCCCTCCACTTT. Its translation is CASSLEPPGGNSPLHF.

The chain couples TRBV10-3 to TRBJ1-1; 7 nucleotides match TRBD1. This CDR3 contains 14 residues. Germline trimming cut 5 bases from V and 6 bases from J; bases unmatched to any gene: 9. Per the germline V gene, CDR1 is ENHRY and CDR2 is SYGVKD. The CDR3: CAISYRQGAPEAFF. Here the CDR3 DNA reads TGTGCCATCAGTTATCGACAGGGTGCCCCTGAAGCTTTCTTT.

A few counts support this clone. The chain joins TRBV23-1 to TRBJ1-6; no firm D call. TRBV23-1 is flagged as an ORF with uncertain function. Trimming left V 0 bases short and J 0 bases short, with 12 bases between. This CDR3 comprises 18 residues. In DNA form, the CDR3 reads TGCGCCAGCAGTCAATCGGTGGAGAGAAGCTCCTATAATTCACCCCTCCACTTT. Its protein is CASSQSVERSSYNSPLHF.